These 11 T cell receptor beta chains were all obtained from the same sample, sequenced in a study of shared clonotypes between healthy human individuals. Assay used: immunoSEQ multiplex PCR; TCRdb lists only in-frame clones, some missing. The table has over 2 million clones, approximately 90% seen once; the top ten hold 0.3% to 0.4%. Sequencing used naive CD4+ T cells from PBMCs. Subset in this sample: CD45RA+ positively selected. The source of these receptors is a man between 18 and 29 years old in good health. Some clones in this sample may be carry-over from other donors' samples.

The V gene is TRBV4-1, the J gene TRBJ2-2; weak D call: TRBD1 (5 bases). From germline, CDR1 is MGHRA and CDR2 YSYEKL. The CDR3 totals 14 residues. Trimming cost V 2 bases and J 6 bases, with 10 bases left between them. This chain's CDR3 is CASSQLNRPGELFF. DNA of the CDR3: TGCGCCAGCAGCCAATTGAACAGGCCCGGGGAGCTGTTTTTT.

The rearrangement uses TRBV2 and TRBJ1-5; D gene ambiguous. From germline, CDR1 is SNHLY and CDR2 FYNNEI. The CDR3 is 15 amino acids. V was shortened by 6 bases and J by 4 bases, with 16 bases between the two germline ends. This CDR3 is CASSRTSTGNQPQHF. In DNA, the CDR3 is TGTGCCAGCAGCAGAACGTCGACGGGAAATCAGCCCCAGCATTTT.

The J gene is TRBJ1-1, the V gene TRBV7-2; 7 positions agree with TRBD1. Germline CDR1 is SGHTA and CDR2 is FQGNSA. The CDR3 covers 15 residues. Germline trimming cut 4 bases from V and 1 base from J; bases unmatched to any gene: 6. DNA of the CDR3: TGTGCCAGCAGCTGGGCAGGGGGGAAGAACACTGAAGCTTTCTTT. The encoded protein is CASSWAGGKNTEAFF.

The chain couples TRBV5-4 to TRBJ2-1; TRBD2 is a possible D gene (6 bases). Per germline, CDR1 SGHNT and CDR2 YYREEE (reference sequence). Trimming pared 4 bases from V and 6 bases from J, leaving 17 bases between. This CDR3 spans 15 amino acids. The CDR3 region has the DNA TGTGCCAGCAGCCCGGGGGAAGTTAGGGGCAATGAGCAGTTCTTC. It translates to CASSPGEVRGNEQFF. The variable domain in full, completed from reference TRBV5-4 and TRBJ2-1, reads ETGVTQSPTHLIKTRGQQVTLRCSSQSGHNTVSWYQQALGQGPQFIFQYYREEENGRGNFPPRFSGLQFPNYSSELNVNALELDDSALYLCASSPGEVRGNEQFFGPGTRLTVL.

This sequence joins TRBV5-4 and TRBJ2-3; D gene unclear. The germline gives CDR1 SGHNT, CDR2 YYREEE (reference sequence). V shed 5 bases and J shed 5 bases, with 15 bases lying between them. The CDR3 spans 14 residues. The CDR3 nucleotides are TGTGCCAGCAGATCCGGCACCGCGGTAGATACGCAGTATTTT. Protein: CASRSGTAVDTQYF.

J is TRBJ2-5 and V is TRBV5-1; 7 bases map to TRBD1. Losses at the gene ends were 4 bases for V and 5 bases for J; bases not matched to a gene: 8. Germline CDR1 SGHRS, CDR2 YFSETQ. The CDR3 sequence is 14 residues long. CDR3 residues: CASSPGRGRETQYF. CDR3 DNA sequence: TGCGCCAGCAGCCCCGGTAGGGGGCGGGAGACCCAGTACTTC.

This clone has only one observation. The CDR3 DNA sequence: TGTGCCAGCTCCCCTGGACAGGAGGAAAAACTGTTTTTT. This translates into CASSPGQEEKLFF. The rearrangement uses TRBV18 and TRBJ1-4, with TRBD1 identical over 7 bases. Losses at the gene ends were 6 bases for V and 8 bases for J; bases not matched to a gene: 6. Germline values: CDR1 KGHSH, CDR2 LQKENI. There are 13 residues in the CDR3.

The chain is built from TRBV7-2 and TRBJ1-1; a weak D match, TRBD1 (6 bases). The V gene's germline CDR1 is SGHTA and CDR2 FQGNSA. Trimming pared 4 bases from V and 6 bases from J, leaving 12 bases between. This CDR3 comprises 13 residues. The CDR3 DNA sequence: TGTGCCAGCAGCTACAGGGAGTTGGCTGAAGCTTTCTTT. Translating gives CASSYRELAEAFF.

The chain has TRBV29-1 and TRBJ2-7; possible D gene TRBD2, 5 bases. V dropped 4 bases and J dropped 0 bases, with 13 bases sitting between them. The germline V gene encodes CDR1 SQVTM and CDR2 ANQGSEA. CDR3 size: 14 residues. The CDR3 DNA reads TGCAGCGTTGGGCCAGCGGAGGCCTCCTACGAGCAGTACTTC. It codes for CSVGPAEASYEQYF.

The gene calls are TRBV28 and TRBJ1-2; the D is unclear. The V gene lost 8 bases and the J gene lost 4 bases, with 11 bases spanning the gap. CDR3 length: 12 amino acids. CDR1 is MDHEN, CDR2 SYDVKM, per germline. The DNA of the CDR3 is TGTGCCAGCTGCCTTACCCCCTATGGCTACACCTTC. This sequence encodes CASCLTPYGYTF.

This chain connects TRBV5-5 to TRBJ2-7; D possibly uses TRBD1 or TRBD2 (6 bases each). This CDR3 is 14 amino acids long. V was clipped by 6 bases and J by 5 bases, with 18 bases between them. Germline V CDR1 and CDR2: SGHKS, YYEKEE (reference sequence). The CDR3 reads CASTLWGAYDEQYF. The CDR3 region has the DNA TGTGCCAGCACCCTATGGGGGGCATATGACGAGCAGTACTTC.